This note documents a single T cell receptor (beta chain) sequence. This record belongs to a study of blood T cells in healthy people across ages. This CDR3 comprises 15 residues. V was trimmed by 3 bases and J by 7 bases, leaving 13 bases between them. Germline lookup yields CDR1 KGHSH and CDR2 LQKENI. Primed by a sample-barcoded 5' primer and a J-beta primer mix, a second PCR proceeded for about 7 to 12 cycles. MiXCR was run by TCRdb on the 5' RACE reads, yielding one entry per CDR3 protein. This sample carries more than 600,000 distinct CDR3 sequences, 25% of them seen once, and the ten largest clones take 9.4%. This same sample was also taken into another study, of T cells of mothers and their children.

The sample was blood. The gene calls are TRBV18 and TRBJ1-6; no clear D gene. The origin of this receptor is a boy between 10 and 17 years old in good health. CDR3 sequence (DNA): TGTGCCAGCTCACCTGTTGCAGTGGGAAATTCACCCCTCCACTTT. This sequence encodes CASSPVAVGNSPLHF.